This T cell receptor (beta chain) is drawn from a study of CD8+ T cells in alopecia areata. About the research overall: Recipients were roughly 6-11-week-old female C3H/HeJ mice grafted with skin from approximately 6-13-month-old C3H/HeJ donors with spontaneous alopecia.

Using CD4, CD8alpha, NKG2D, NKG2ACE and other markers, pooled cutaneous lymph node cells were sorted. This clone was detected a few times. Antigen specificity is unknown. Gene names and germline refer to mouse. Findings of the study overall: Alphabeta T cells residing in normal skin are also sequenced in scalp samples. Mice gave a clearer picture of TCR sharing than patients did, possibly for HLA-related reasons. It was lesional scalp, especially alopecia totalis/universalis, that showed higher clonality than normal scalp.

cDNA prepared by RNA extraction and subsequent reverse transcription served as the template for sequencing. TCRdb's table, derived via immunoSEQ multiplex PCR, lists solely in-frame clones and lacks some. This sample has under 350,000 clones, each found more than once. The sequence was obtained from a C3H/HeJ mouse with alopecia areata. These mice share the MHC haplotype H2-k. Sequencing was done on a sample of CD4+ T cells sorted from a lymph node.

This CDR3 reads CAWRGTGGVNSPLYF. Partial CDR3 DNA: TGTGCCTGGAGGGGGACAGGGGGCGTTAATTCGCCC. The V and J genes are TRBV31 and TRBJ1-6; 12 bases line up with TRBD1. The CDR3 end lies 3 residues beyond the end of the read and is filled in from the germline J gene. TRBJ1-6 is known as an ORF, though its function is uncertain. The germline V gene has CDR1 GKSSPN and CDR2 SITVG. Unmatched junction bases numbered 3, after V lost 3 bases and J lost 6 bases. The CDR3 contains 15 residues.